These 6 T cell receptor beta chains share one sample of origin, sequenced in a study of T cell repertoires in cytomegalovirus infection (dated by TCRdb to 2018 to 2020). The listed sequencing device is Illumina HiSeq 1500. The public reads were reanalyzed by TCRdb: fastp trimming at Q25, MiXCR alignment, in-frame beta chains only. A single entry per CDR3 protein holds the most common genes and DNA from its merged rows. The sample table contains 300,000 or so distinct CDR3 sequences; only one count was recorded for roughly 26% of them. Clones ranked in the top ten supply about 14% of the sample. Specimen: PBMCs. These receptors all stem from a human donor in good health (CMV status not recorded). Some clones in this sample may be carry-over from other donors' samples.

The table lists this clonotype with many counts. This chain links TRBV7-3 with TRBJ2-1; TRBD2 is a possible D gene (6 bases). This CDR3 spans 15 amino acids. The germline V and J ends were trimmed by 8 bases and 2 bases, with 16 bases remaining between them. Germline V gene sequence: CDR1 SGHTA, CDR2 FQGTGA. CDR3 sequence: CASAPGPGAYNEQFF. Here the CDR3 DNA reads TGTGCCAGCGCCCCAGGGCCGGGAGCCTACAATGAGCAGTTCTTC.

Ten or more counts support this clonotype. V gene TRBV5-1 combines with J gene TRBJ1-2; 7 nucleotides agree with TRBD1. The germline V gene encodes CDR1 SGHRS and CDR2 YFSETQ. J gave up 8 bases and V 3 bases, and 7 bases lay outside the gene matches. This CDR3 comprises 13 residues. The CDR3 spells CASSSTGQVGYTF. The CDR3 DNA reads TGCGCCAGCAGCTCTACCGGACAGGTGGGCTACACCTTC.

This clonotype was found many times. This chain uses TRBV7-2 with TRBJ1-4; tentative D call: TRBD1 (6 bases). V lost 5 bases and J 7 bases, leaving 14 bases between the germline ends. Germline CDR1 SGHTA, CDR2 FQGNSA. The CDR3 covers 14 residues. The CDR3 DNA sequence: TGTGCCAGCAGCCCGGCGGGGGCGGTTGAAAAACTGTTTTTT. Protein product: CASSPAGAVEKLFF.

The genes are TRBV28 and TRBJ1-1; possible D gene TRBD1, 5 bases. V lost 6 bases, J lost 3 bases, and 17 bases lay in between. The CDR3 contains 15 residues. Germline CDR1 MDHEN, CDR2 SYDVKM. DNA for the CDR3: TGTGCCAGCAGCCCGGGGGAAGGAGGGTACACTGAAGCTTTCTTT. Translating gives CASSPGEGGYTEAFF.

This chain's CDR3 is CASSFFRGDTQYF. As DNA, the CDR3 is TGTGCCAGCAGTTTTTTCAGGGGAGATACGCAGTATTTT. This rearrangement joins TRBV27 to TRBJ2-3, with D possibly TRBD1 on 6 matching bases. The V gene's germline CDR1 is MNHEY and CDR2 SMNVEV (reference sequence). V lost 3 bases, J lost 5 bases, and 9 bases lay in between. The CDR3 is made up of 13 amino acids.

This clonotype appeared a few times. This sequence joins TRBV7-2 and TRBJ2-3; the match to TRBD2 covers 8 bases. The length of the CDR3 is 14 residues. Germline-derived CDR1 and CDR2 are SGHTA and FQGNSA. Losses at the gene ends were 3 bases for V and 5 bases for J; bases not matched to a gene: 4. CDR3 coding DNA: TGTGCCAGCAGCTTCATCCGGGAGGGAGATACGCAGTATTTT. Translation gives CASSFIREGDTQYF.